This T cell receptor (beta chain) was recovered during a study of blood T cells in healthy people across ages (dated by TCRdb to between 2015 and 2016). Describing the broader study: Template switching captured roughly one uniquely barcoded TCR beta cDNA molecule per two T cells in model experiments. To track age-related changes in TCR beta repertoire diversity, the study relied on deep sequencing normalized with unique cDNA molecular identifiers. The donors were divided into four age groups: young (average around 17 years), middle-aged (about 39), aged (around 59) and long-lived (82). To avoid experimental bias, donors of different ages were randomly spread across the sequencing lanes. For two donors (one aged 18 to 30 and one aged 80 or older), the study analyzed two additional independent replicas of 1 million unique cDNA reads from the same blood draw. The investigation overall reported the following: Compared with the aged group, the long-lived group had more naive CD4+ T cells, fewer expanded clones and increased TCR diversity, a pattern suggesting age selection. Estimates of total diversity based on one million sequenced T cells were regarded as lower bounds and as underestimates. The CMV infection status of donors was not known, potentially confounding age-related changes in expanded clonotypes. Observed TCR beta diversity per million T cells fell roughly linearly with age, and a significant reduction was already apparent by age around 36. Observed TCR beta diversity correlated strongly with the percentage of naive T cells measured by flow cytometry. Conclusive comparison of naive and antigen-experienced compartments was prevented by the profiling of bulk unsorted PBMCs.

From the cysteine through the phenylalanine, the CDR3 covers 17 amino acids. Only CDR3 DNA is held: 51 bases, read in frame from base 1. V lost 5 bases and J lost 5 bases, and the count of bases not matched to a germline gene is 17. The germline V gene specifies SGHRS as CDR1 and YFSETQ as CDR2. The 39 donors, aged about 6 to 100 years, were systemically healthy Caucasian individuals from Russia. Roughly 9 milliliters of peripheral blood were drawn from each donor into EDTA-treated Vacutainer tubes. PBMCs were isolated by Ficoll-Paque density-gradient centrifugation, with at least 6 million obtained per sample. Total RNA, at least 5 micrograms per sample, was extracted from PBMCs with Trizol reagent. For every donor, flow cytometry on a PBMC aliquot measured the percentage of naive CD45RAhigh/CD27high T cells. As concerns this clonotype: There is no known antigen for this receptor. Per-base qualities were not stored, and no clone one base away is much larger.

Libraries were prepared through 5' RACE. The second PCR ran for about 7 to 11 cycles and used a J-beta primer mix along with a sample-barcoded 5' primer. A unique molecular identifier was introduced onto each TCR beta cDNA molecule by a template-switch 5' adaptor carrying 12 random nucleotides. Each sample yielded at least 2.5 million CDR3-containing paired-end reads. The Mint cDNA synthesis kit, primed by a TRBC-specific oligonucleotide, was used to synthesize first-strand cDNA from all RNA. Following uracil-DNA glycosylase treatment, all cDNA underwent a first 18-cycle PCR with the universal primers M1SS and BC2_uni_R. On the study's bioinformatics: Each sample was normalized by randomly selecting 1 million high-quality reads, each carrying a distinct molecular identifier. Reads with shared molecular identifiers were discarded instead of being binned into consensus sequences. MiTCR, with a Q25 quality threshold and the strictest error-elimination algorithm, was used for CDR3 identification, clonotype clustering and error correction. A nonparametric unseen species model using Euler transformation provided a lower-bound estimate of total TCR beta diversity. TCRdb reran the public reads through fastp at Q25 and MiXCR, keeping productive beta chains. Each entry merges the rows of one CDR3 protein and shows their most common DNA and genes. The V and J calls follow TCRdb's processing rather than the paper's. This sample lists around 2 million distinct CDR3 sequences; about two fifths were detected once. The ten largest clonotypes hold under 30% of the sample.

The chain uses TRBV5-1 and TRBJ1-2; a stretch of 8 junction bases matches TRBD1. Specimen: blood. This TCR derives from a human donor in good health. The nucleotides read TGCGCCAGCAGTCCTAGTACAGGGGGAGGGTACTCTTATGGCTACACCTTC. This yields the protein CASSPSTGGGYSYGYTF.